The 27 T cell receptor beta chains below all came from one sample that was sequenced in a study of cytomegalovirus exposure and HLA in healthy donors listed by TCRdb under 2017. Libraries were made using the immunoSEQ multiplex PCR assay. For the multiplex PCR, a mixture combining 60 forward primers for TCR Vbeta segments and 13 reverse primers for TCR Jbeta segments was used. TCRdb stores this immuneACCESS table with in-frame sequences only. Part of the clones is absent; in the studies checked, under half of the shortfall reflects unresolved V genes, and no reason is known for the rest. Here the sample has under 300,000 clones; under 80% occur a single time. Under 3% of the sample is held by the ten biggest clonotypes. The sample was PBMCs. These receptors were obtained from a female donor in good health and CMV-seronegative.

This clone was seen more than once but under ten times. This chain connects TRBV6-1 to TRBJ1-5; D might be TRBD1 (5 bases). In germline, CDR1 is MNHNS, CDR2 SASEGT. V was trimmed by 6 bases and J by 4 bases, leaving 13 bases between them. The CDR3 totals 14 residues. The CDR3 sequence is CASSGRGWNQPQHF. In DNA, the CDR3 is TGTGCCAGCAGCGGAAGGGGTTGGAATCAGCCCCAGCATTTT.

This chain joins TRBV2 and TRBJ2-1, with 8 bases lining up with TRBD2. Looked up from germline, CDR1 is SNHLY and CDR2 is FYNNEI. The CDR3 runs 18 residues. V shed 0 bases, J shed 5 bases, and the junction held 12 bases outside the gene matches. CDR3 nucleotide sequence: TGTGCCAGCAGTGAAGCGCTTTGGTCGTATAGCGGGAACAATGAGCAGTTCTTC. This translates into CASSEALWSYSGNNEQFF.

V and J are TRBV5-5 and TRBJ1-2; weak D call: TRBD1 (5 bases). The CDR3 length is 13 residues. The germline V gene has CDR1 SGHKS and CDR2 YYEKEE (reference sequence). Trimming shortened V by 2 bases and J by 5 bases, and 10 bases separated the two germline ends. The CDR3 sequence: CASSFVQDYGYTF. The DNA for the CDR3 is TGTGCCAGCAGCTTTGTACAGGATTATGGCTACACCTTC.

This clone occurred once. The J gene is TRBJ2-1, the V gene TRBV27; D gene ambiguous. The germline V gene encodes CDR1 MNHEY and CDR2 SMNVEV (reference sequence). Deletions cut 2 bases from V and 2 bases from J, with 7 bases between. This CDR3 is 14 amino acids long. The CDR3 coding sequence is TGTGCCAGCAGTTTACTAGGAGCCTACAATGAGCAGTTCTTC. Translating it yields CASSLLGAYNEQFF.

This clone came up once. The chain joins TRBV5-8 to TRBJ1-5; D not certain. V gave up 0 bases and J gave up 3 bases, with 10 bases separating them. The CDR3 totals 15 residues. Germline CDR1 SGHTS, CDR2 YDEGEE. Here the CDR3 DNA reads TGTGCCAGCAGCTTGGACGGTCTTCCCAATCAGCCCCAGCATTTT. Residues: CASSLDGLPNQPQHF.

The CDR3 nucleotides are TGCGCCAGCAGCGTTGTACAGGGATCCTACGAGCAGTACTTC. Amino acids: CASSVVQGSYEQYF. This chain uses TRBV5-1 with TRBJ2-7, with a possible D match to TRBD1 (6 bases). V lost 4 bases and J lost 1, with 12 bases in between. The CDR3 sequence is 14 residues long. Germline V gives CDR1 SGHRS, CDR2 YFSETQ. Complete variable domain (other parts from reference TRBV5-1 and TRBJ2-7): KAGVTQTPRYLIKTRGQQVTLSCSPISGHRSVSWYQQTPGQGLQFLFEYFSETQRNKGNFPGRFSGRQFSNSRSEMNVSTLELGDSALYLCASSVVQGSYEQYFGPGTRLTVT.

The chain couples TRBV9 to TRBJ2-5, with D possibly matching TRBD2 (7 bases). The J call may be faulty, since TRBJ2-7 better matches the DNA end. This CDR3 region has 14 residues. Germline CDR1 and CDR2: SGDLS and YYNGEE. In DNA, the CDR3 is TGTGCCAGCAGCGTAGCGGGGGGCCCCTACGAGCAGTACTTC. Encoded protein: CASSVAGGPYEQYF.

The chain recombines TRBV9 with TRBJ2-2; 10 nucleotides align to TRBD1. The trim removed 0 bases at V and 0 bases at J, leaving 5 bases unmatched. Germline assignment: CDR1 SGDLS and CDR2 YYNGEE. The CDR3 is 18 residues long. CDR3 region: CASSVEIGQGANTGELFF. CDR3 bases: TGTGCCAGCAGCGTAGAAATAGGACAGGGGGCGAACACCGGGGAGCTGTTTTTT.

The rearrangement uses TRBV5-4 and TRBJ2-1; possibly TRBD2 for D (6 bases). CDR3 length: 16 residues. Germline V gene lookup returns CDR1 SGHNT and CDR2 YYREEE (reference sequence). The germline V and J ends were trimmed by 3 bases and 0 bases, with 13 bases remaining between them. As DNA, the CDR3 is TGTGCCAGCAGCTCGGCCCGGGAGAGCTCCTACAATGAGCAGTTCTTC. Translation: CASSSARESSYNEQFF.

The rearrangement links TRBV7-2 to TRBJ2-1; 12 bases line up with TRBD2. The germline gives CDR1 SGHTA, CDR2 FQGNSA. The CDR3 totals 16 residues. The J segment lost 8 bases and the V segment lost 5 bases, leaving 10 bases of the junction unmatched. CDR3 sequence: CASSMTSGSLWDEQFF. CDR3 bases: TGTGCCAGCAGCATGACTAGCGGGAGTCTCTGGGATGAGCAGTTCTTC.

This chain connects TRBV7-8 to TRBJ2-1, with TRBD2 matching over 11 bases. Germline V gene lookup returns CDR1 SGHVS and CDR2 FQNEAQ. This CDR3 region has 16 residues. V dropped 7 bases and J dropped 4; count of bases not matched to a gene: 9. In nucleotides, the CDR3 is TGTGCCAGCAATCTTCGGCGACTAGCGGGATACAATGAGCAGTTCTTC. Translated: CASNLRRLAGYNEQFF.

The J gene is TRBJ2-5, the V gene TRBV5-1, with D tentatively TRBD2 (5 bases). The germline V gene encodes CDR1 SGHRS and CDR2 YFSETQ. The CDR3 contains 14 residues. Trimming left V 0 bases short and J 7 bases short, with 13 bases between. The CDR3 sequence is CASSLAGIGGTQYF. In DNA form, the CDR3 reads TGCGCCAGCAGCTTGGCCGGTATAGGAGGGACCCAGTACTTC.

The rearrangement joins TRBV10-3 to TRBJ2-1, with 9 bases aligning to TRBD2. This CDR3 has 16 residues. CDR1 and CDR2 (germline): ENHRY, SYGVKD. Germline trimming cut 0 bases from V and 2 bases from J; bases unmatched to any gene: 2. CDR3 nucleotide sequence: TGTGCCATCAGTGAGTCCGGACTAGCGCCCTACAATGAGCAGTTCTTC. Amino acid sequence: CAISESGLAPYNEQFF.

The chain links TRBV12-1 to TRBJ2-7; the D segment call TRBD2 is taken from the table without a DNA check. TRBV12-1 is a pseudogene segment. CDR3 length: 15 residues. This CDR3 is CASSFPPAVACQQYF. The DNA for the CDR3 is TGTGCCAGCAGCTTTCCACCCGCGGTCGCGTGCCAGCAGTACTTC.

The chain employs TRBV6-1 and TRBJ2-7, with TRBD1 matching 9 bases. The J call may be incorrect, as the DNA end agrees better with TRBJ2-1. CDR3 length: 16 residues. Germline CDR1 is MNHNS and CDR2 is SASEGT. The DNA for the CDR3 is TGTGCCAGCAGTGACCAACAGGGGGCATCGTACAATGAGCAGTTCTTC. It yields the protein CASSDQQGASYNEQFF.

V usage is TRBV6-1 and J usage is TRBJ2-2; 7 bases map to TRBD1. This CDR3 is built from 13 residues. V lost 5 bases and J lost 6; bases outside the gene matches: 3. Germline CDR1 is MNHNS and CDR2 is SASEGT. The CDR3 sequence: CASSSQGAGELFF. CDR3 DNA sequence: TGTGCCAGCAGTTCCCAGGGGGCCGGGGAGCTGTTTTTT.

The chain employs TRBV5-1 and TRBJ2-5; 7 bases line up with TRBD1. The CDR3 loop spans 14 amino acids. The trim removed 0 bases at V and 7 bases at J, leaving 6 bases unmatched. Germline V lookup: CDR1 SGHRS, CDR2 YFSETQ. The CDR3 sequence is CASSLDRGLRTQYF. The CDR3 DNA reads TGCGCCAGCAGCTTGGATAGGGGGCTTAGGACCCAGTACTTC.

The rearrangement joins TRBV4-2 to TRBJ2-7, with TRBD2 matching over 12 bases. Unmatched junction bases numbered 18, after V lost 1 base and J lost 2 bases. The V gene's germline CDR1 is LGHNA and CDR2 YNFKEQ. The CDR3 is made up of 21 amino acids. CDR3 nucleotide sequence: TGTGCCAGCAGCCAAGTGGTAGGTGCTAGCGGGAGGGTCGGGGTCACCTACGAGCAGTACTTC. Its protein is CASSQVVGASGRVGVTYEQYF.

The chain's CDR3 is CASSLGPPGTSGETQYF. The CDR3 DNA reads as TGTGCCAGCAGCTTGGGGCCGCCTGGGACTAGCGGGGAGACCCAGTACTTC. The J gene is TRBJ2-5, the V gene TRBV7-3, with 12 bases aligning to TRBD2. The V and J ends lost 3 bases and 5 bases, in that order; junction bases with no gene match: 10. This CDR3 has 17 residues. CDR1 is SGHTA, CDR2 FQGTGA, per germline.

This clone was recorded once. The chain couples TRBV9 to TRBJ2-1, with TRBD1 identical over 8 bases. This CDR3 comprises 14 residues. With 3 bases clipped from V and 8 bases from J, the junction kept 7 bases outside the gene matches. Germline values: CDR1 SGDLS, CDR2 YYNGEE. In DNA form, the CDR3 reads TGTGCCAGCAGCGCTTGGACAGGGTTGGATGAGCAGTTCTTC. Translated: CASSAWTGLDEQFF.

This clone was recorded only once. This rearrangement joins TRBV30 to TRBJ1-2; 7 nucleotides agree with TRBD1. CDR3 length: 15 amino acids. Germline V gives CDR1 GTSNPN, CDR2 SVGIG (reference sequence). J lost 5 bases, V lost 0 bases, and 9 bases had no gene match. Here the CDR3 reads CAWSVPTGMEYGYTF. The CDR3 coding sequence is TGTGCCTGGAGTGTCCCGACAGGGATGGAATATGGCTACACCTTC.

V is TRBV9 and J is TRBJ2-3, with 8 bases aligning to TRBD2. With 3 bases clipped from V and 0 bases from J, the junction kept 3 bases outside the gene matches. In germline, CDR1 is SGDLS, CDR2 YYNGEE. This CDR3 is 15 amino acids long. The CDR3 coding sequence is TGTGCCAGCAGCGAAGCGGGAGTGAGCACAGATACGCAGTATTTT. Translation: CASSEAGVSTDTQYF.

The rearrangement joins TRBV2 to TRBJ2-5; 13 nucleotides align to TRBD2. Germline V gene data show CDR1 as SNHLY and CDR2 as FYNNEI. This CDR3 has 16 residues. V dropped 7 bases and J dropped 2; count of bases not matched to a gene: 7. The CDR3 sequence: CASISLAGGGQETQYF. DNA of the CDR3: TGTGCCAGCATCTCACTAGCGGGAGGGGGGCAAGAGACCCAGTACTTC.

The chain links TRBV7-9 to TRBJ2-7, with D tentatively TRBD1 (5 bases). Trimming cost V 4 bases and J 1 base, with 14 bases left between them. The germline gives CDR1 SEHNR, CDR2 FQNEAQ (reference sequence). This CDR3 spans 15 amino acids. The CDR3: CASSSISGLSYEQYF. CDR3 in DNA: TGTGCCAGCAGCTCAATATCAGGGCTATCCTACGAGCAGTACTTC.

In DNA form, the CDR3 reads TGTGCCAGCAGTCCCAGGACAGAGGTCTACGAGCAGTACTTC. Residues: CASSPRTEVYEQYF. This rearrangement joins TRBV6-1 to TRBJ2-7, with D possibly TRBD1 on 6 matching bases. V lost 5 bases, J lost 3 bases, and 14 bases lay in between. Germline CDR1 and CDR2: MNHNS and SASEGT. The CDR3 is 14 residues long.

V usage is TRBV5-1 and J usage is TRBJ1-1; D gene unclear. Germline V lookup: CDR1 SGHRS, CDR2 YFSETQ. This CDR3 is built from 13 residues. Trimming took off 4 bases at V and 0 bases at J, with 7 bases between the two ends. CDR3 residues: CASSLILNTEAFF. The CDR3, as DNA: TGCGCCAGCAGCCTAATATTGAACACTGAAGCTTTCTTT.

The genes are TRBV19 and TRBJ2-1, with 8 bases identical to TRBD2. The CDR3 consists of 14 residues. Per germline, CDR1 LNHDA and CDR2 SQIVND (reference sequence). The junction had 4 bases not matched to a gene; V was cut back by 1 base and J by 8 bases. Written as DNA, the CDR3 is TGTGCCAGTAGTATAGCGGGAGGGCCTGATGAGCAGTTCTTC. This translates into CASSIAGGPDEQFF. The variable domain in full, completed from reference TRBV19 and TRBJ2-1, reads DGGITQSPKYLFRKEGQNVTLSCEQNLNHDAMYWYRQDPGQGLRLIYYSQIVNDFQKGDIAEGYSVSREKKESFPLTVTSAQKNPTAFYLCASSIAGGPDEQFFGPGTRLTVL.